A single sample gave rise to the 4 T cell receptor beta chains below, sequenced in a study of graft-versus-host responses after intestinal transplantation. The table came from immunoSEQ multiplex PCR; TCRdb's copy has only in-frame clones and leaves some out. In the table there are 100,000 or so clones, 80% to 95% of which are singletons. Their recognized antigens are unknown. Sample: unstimulated CD8+ T cells sorted from spleen or lymph node cells, taken before transplant. Receptor source: a human donor who was the organ donor for an intestinal transplant.

The chain carries TRBV7-9 and TRBJ2-5; TRBD2 agrees at 8 bases. The germline V gene encodes CDR1 SEHNR and CDR2 FQNEAQ (reference sequence). CDR3 length: 19 residues. Trimming took 4 bases from V and 1 from J; bases not matched to a gene: 17. CDR3 nucleotides: TGTGCCAGCAGCTCCCTCCTAGGGACTAGAGGTGTGCCCCAAGAGACCCAGTACTTC. Translation gives CASSSLLGTRGVPQETQYF. The whole variable domain, filled in from reference TRBV7-9 and TRBJ2-5, reads DTGVSQNPRHKITKRGQNVTFRCDPISEHNRLYWYRQTLGQGPEFLTYFQNEAQLEKSRLLSDRFSAERPKGSFSTLEIQRTEQGDSAMYLCASSSLLGTRGVPQETQYFGPGTRLLVL.

J is TRBJ2-7 and V is TRBV20-1, with unresolved D. The CDR3 extends over 11 amino acids. Germline lookup yields CDR1 DFQATT and CDR2 SNEGSKA (reference sequence). The V end was cut by 3 bases, the J end by 5 bases, with 8 bases between. The CDR3 loop reads CSASRSNEQYF. The CDR3 coding sequence is TGCAGTGCTAGCAGGTCTAACGAGCAGTACTTC.

The rearrangement links TRBV7-8 to TRBJ2-5; 10 positions agree with TRBD2. This CDR3 has 15 residues. After removal of 5 bases from V and 5 bases from J, the junction contained 8 bases not matched to a gene. Germline V lookup: CDR1 SGHVS, CDR2 FQNEAQ. Written as DNA, the CDR3 is TGTGCCAGCAGCACAACCCCTAGCGGGAGCGAGACCCAGTACTTC. It codes for CASSTTPSGSETQYF.

The sample holds a few counts of this clone. This sequence joins TRBV6-5 and TRBJ2-7; D possibly corresponds to TRBD1 (5 bases). V was trimmed by 2 bases and J by 3 bases, leaving 8 bases between them. This CDR3 region has 13 residues. Germline V gene sequence: CDR1 MNHEY, CDR2 SVGAGI. CDR3 region: CASSYRTGYEQYF. Here the CDR3 DNA reads TGTGCCAGCAGTTACCGTACAGGCTACGAGCAGTACTTC.